A selection of T cell receptor beta chains follows, all from one sample in a study of breast tumors, draining lymph nodes, adjacent tissues. TCRdb processed the multiplex PCR reads anew with MiXCR; each CDR3 protein has one entry. The profile shows about 230,000 distinct CDR3 sequences, roughly 32% of them singletons. Sequencing was done on a sample of axillary lymph node tissue. Receptors originate from a female donor with breast cancer. Some clones in this sample may be carry-over from other donors' samples. Both conserved end residues are part of each CDR3. D genes are given only for firm matches. Size is stated for part of the rows, as once, few or many counts, or as a class when the clone is expanded.

CDR3,DNA,V,J,D,size
CASSPLAGVVDTQYF,TGTGCCAGCAGCCCCCTAGCGGGAGTGGTGGATACGCAGTATTTT,TRBV7-9,TRBJ2-3,TRBD2,many
CASSSGLLNNEQFF,TGTGCCAGCAGCTCGGGACTTCTGAACAATGAGCAGTTCTTC,TRBV7-9,TRBJ2-1,.,many
CASSVQGVPGELFF,TGTGCCAGCAGTGTTCAGGGAGTCCCCGGGGAGCTGTTTTTT,TRBV2,TRBJ2-2,.,many
CASSPDRGRDTQYF,TGTGCCAGCTCACCTGACAGGGGTAGGGATACGCAGTATTTT,TRBV18,TRBJ2-3,TRBD1,.
CASSQHGNRYEQYF,TGTGCCAGCAGCCAACATGGAAACCGGTACGAGCAGTACTTC,TRBV11-2,TRBJ2-7,.,many
CASSQEQREGADTQYF,TGTGCCAGCAGCCAAGAGCAGCGGGAGGGTGCAGATACGCAGTATTTT,TRBV4-2,TRBJ2-3,TRBD2,many
CATSDPNGLDYGYTF,TGTGCCACCAGTGATCCCAACGGACTGGACTATGGCTACACCTTC,TRBV24-1,TRBJ1-2,.,many
CASSKSTSGAYEQYF,TGTGCCAGCAGCAAATCCACTAGCGGGGCTTACGAGCAGTACTTC,TRBV7-8,TRBJ2-7,TRBD2,many
CASSADPSGTTGETQYF,TGCGCCAGCAGCGCGGACCCTAGCGGGACCACCGGAGAGACCCAGTACTTC,TRBV5-1,TRBJ2-5,TRBD2,many
CASSPRPGTLQPQHF,TGTGCCAGCAGTCCCCGACCAGGGACACTTCAGCCCCAGCATTTT,TRBV12-3/TRBV12-4,TRBJ1-5,.,many
CSATDHLRGNQPQHF,TGCAGTGCTACCGACCATCTCCGTGGTAATCAGCCCCAGCATTTT,TRBV20-1,TRBJ1-5,.,.
CSASDRNVGYTF,TGCAGTGCTTCGGACAGGAACGTGGGCTACACCTTC,TRBV20-1,TRBJ1-2,TRBD1,many
CATSRERRGTYGYTF,TGTGCCACCAGCAGAGAGAGGAGGGGCACCTATGGCTACACCTTC,TRBV15,TRBJ1-2,.,.
CASSQFLGQNTEAFF,TGTGCCAGCAGCCAATTCCTCGGCCAGAACACTGAAGCTTTCTTT,TRBV14,TRBJ1-1,.,.
CSVEDGRRYPRSYTF,TGCAGCGTTGAAGATGGACGCCGTTACCCGCGGAGCTACACCTTC,TRBV29-1,TRBJ1-2,.,many
CASSFSPRGDSPLHF,TGTGCCAGCAGTTTTTCCCCTCGGGGGGATTCACCCCTCCACTTT,TRBV27,TRBJ1-6,.,many
CAAGGAGGVAQYF,TGTGCCGCAGGGGGAGCGGGAGGGGTCGCGCAGTATTTT,TRBV24-1,TRBJ2-3,TRBD2,.
CASSYTGSHEQYF,TGTGCCAGCAGCTACACAGGGAGCCACGAGCAGTACTTC,TRBV7-2,TRBJ2-7,.,many
CASRTGTLYGYTF,TGTGCCAGTAGGACCGGGACCCTTTATGGCTACACCTTC,TRBV19,TRBJ1-2,.,many
CSGGGKNTEAFF,TGCAGCGGAGGCGGCAAGAACACTGAAGCTTTCTTT,TRBV29-1,TRBJ1-1,.,.
CASTGGPYEQYF,TGTGCCAGCACGGGCGGGCCCTACGAGCAGTACTTC,TRBV2,TRBJ2-7,.,many
CASSLTARQPQHF,TGTGCCAGCAGTCTGACAGCCCGACAGCCCCAGCATTTT,TRBV7-9,TRBJ1-5,.,.
CSARLAGGVYTDTQYF,TGCAGTGCTAGACTAGCGGGAGGGGTCTATACAGATACGCAGTATTTT,TRBV20-1,TRBJ2-3,TRBD2,many
CASSLTGSNQPQHF,TGCGCCAGCAGCTTGACAGGCAGCAATCAGCCCCAGCATTTT,TRBV5-1,TRBJ1-5,.,many
CSAKGQGSYSNQPQHF,TGCAGTGCTAAGGGACAGGGTAGTTATAGCAATCAGCCCCAGCATTTT,TRBV20-1,TRBJ1-5,TRBD1,many
CSASEAGGSPDTQYF,TGCAGTGCTAGTGAGGCGGGAGGGTCCCCAGATACGCAGTATTTT,TRBV20-1,TRBJ2-3,TRBD2,.
CAWRAPARLVLNTGELFF,TGTGCCTGGAGGGCCCCGGCCAGGCTAGTACTAAACACCGGGGAGCTGTTTTTT,TRBV30,TRBJ2-2,.,.
CAISESSRENSPLHF,TGTGCCATCAGTGAGTCGTCTAGGGAAAATTCACCCCTCCACTTT,TRBV10-3,TRBJ1-6,.,.
CSVGGGSGGEKLSF,.,TRBV29-1,TRBJ1-4,.,.
CASSPMGGAETQYF,TGTGCCAGCAGCCCGATGGGGGGCGCCGAGACCCAGTACTTC,TRBV5-4,TRBJ2-5,.,many
CASTGGLAYNEQFF,TGTGCCAGCACTGGGGGACTAGCTTACAATGAGCAGTTCTTC,TRBV7-8,TRBJ2-1,TRBD2,many
CSAIRQGRSSLYNSPLHF,TGCAGTGCAATAAGACAGGGGAGGTCCAGCCTTTATAATTCACCCCTCCACTTT,TRBV20-1,TRBJ1-6,TRBD1,.
CASSLHAEAFF,TGTGCCAGCAGCTTGCACGCTGAAGCTTTCTTT,TRBV13,TRBJ1-1,.,.
CASSRLAGGTEQFF,TGTGCCAGCTCAAGACTAGCGGGAGGGACTGAGCAGTTCTTC,TRBV2,TRBJ2-1,TRBD2,once
CASSHGGLSTDTQYF,TGTGCCAGCAGTCACGGGGGCCTAAGCACAGATACGCAGTATTTT,TRBV6-2/TRBV6-3,TRBJ2-3,.,few
CASSPPSGRVEQFF,TGTGCCAGTAGTCCCCCTAGCGGGAGGGTTGAGCAGTTCTTC,TRBV19,TRBJ2-1,TRBD2,many
CATSDFNRTTEAFF,TGTGCCACCAGTGACTTCAACAGGACCACTGAAGCTTTCTTT,TRBV24-1,TRBJ1-1,.,many
CASSASGVSDTEAFF,TGTGCCAGCAGTGCCAGTGGGGTTTCGGACACTGAAGCTTTCTTT,TRBV9,TRBJ1-1,.,few
CASSLEVAGSVDTQYF,TGCGCCAGCAGCTTGGAGGTAGCGGGGTCAGTGGATACGCAGTATTTT,TRBV5-1,TRBJ2-3,TRBD2,many
CAWSGNRVSGYTF,TGTGCCTGGAGTGGGAACAGGGTATCTGGCTACACCTTC,TRBV30,TRBJ1-2,.,many
CASSSPNGQVDTDTQYF,TGTGCCAGCAGCTCCCCGAACGGGCAGGTTGACACAGATACGCAGTATTTT,TRBV7-8,TRBJ2-3,.,.
CASTIRGGAVQPQHF,TGTGCCAGCACCATAAGGGGGGGCGCGGTTCAGCCCCAGCATTTT,TRBV7-8,TRBJ1-5,.,many
CASSQGVTPSTSHQETQYF,TGTGCCAGCAGCCAAGGGGTCACGCCGAGTACCAGCCACCAAGAGACCCAGTACTTC,TRBV4-2,TRBJ2-5,.,.
CASSPRDRADEQYF,TGTGCCAGCTCACCTCGGGACAGGGCTGACGAGCAGTACTTC,TRBV18,TRBJ2-7,TRBD1,many
CASSSTGTSGRHEQYF,TGTGCCAGCTCATCGACCGGGACTAGCGGGAGACACGAGCAGTACTTC,TRBV18,TRBJ2-7,TRBD2,many
CASSQVDREKLFF,TGTGCCAGCAGCCAAGTGGACAGAGAAAAACTGTTTTTT,TRBV3-1,TRBJ1-4,.,.
CASSLGLAFSSPQGAGANVLTF,TGCGCCAGCAGCCTCGGACTAGCGTTCAGCTCACCACAGGGGGCCGGGGCCAACGTCCTGACTTTC,TRBV5-1,TRBJ2-6,.,.
CSAGGTGGNEQFF,TGCAGTGCGGGGGGGACTGGCGGGAATGAGCAGTTCTTC,TRBV20-1,TRBJ2-1,TRBD2,.
CSASTSGRAKHIQYF,TGCAGTGCGTCGACTAGCGGGAGAGCCAAACACATTCAGTACTTC,TRBV20-1,TRBJ2-4,TRBD2,.
CATEQGASGYTF,TGTGCCACTGAACAGGGGGCGAGCGGCTACACCTTC,TRBV25-1,TRBJ1-2,TRBD1,many
CASSPTSEADTQYF,TGCGCCAGCAGCCCGACTAGCGAAGCCGACACCCAGTACTTC,TRBV5-1,TRBJ2-5,TRBD2,.